This T cell receptor (beta chain) was captured in a study of T cell responses to AZD1222 COVID-19 vaccine (dated by TCRdb to the early 2020s). With regard to the full study: TCR sequencing covered approximately 230 trial participants: roughly 200 given two doses of AZD1222 and approximately 26 given two doses of MenACWY control vaccine. Trial participants were enrolled into age subgroups of 18-55, 56-69 and 70-plus years, which contained approximately 150, 28 and 58 TCR-sequenced participants, respectively. Summary of the overall study and its limitations: Reportedly, almost half of the unique spike-specific TCRs recognized epitopes lying outside the regions that are mutated in the B.1.351 and B.1.1.7 variants. Because no samples from the day 14 peak response were available, repertoires could be characterized only after the peak T cell response. A significant rise in spike-specific TCR breadth and depth was observed after two AZD1222 doses relative to day 0 and relative to MenACWY recipients. CD4 TCRs associated with the vaccine covered the entire spike protein, and the dominant responses were in regions 160-218 and 743-854. Only five or six AZD1222 recipients were SARS-CoV-2 seropositive at baseline, limiting conclusions about previously exposed vaccinees. Most participants were white British and females outnumbered males, and the authors suggested that clonal diversity may have been underestimated. The 56-69-year group was small, and its depth increase did not reach significance, likely because of low power.

After removal of 6 bases from V and 8 bases from J, the junction retains 4 bases not matched to a gene. According to the germline V gene, CDR1 reads MNHEY and CDR2 reads SVGAGI. The CDR3 goes from the cysteine to the phenylalanine over 13 residues. Only the CDR3 DNA stays, 39 bases, in frame from base 1. Reading the label with the study, this specimen's time point is: about 28 days (+/-7) after the second vaccine dose. Because spike-specific TCR depth and breadth did not differ between the two schedules, AZD1222 recipients who got a second dose at roughly 4 weeks were pooled with those who got a second dose at roughly 12 weeks. The vaccinee samples were drawn from two UK trials, COV001 and COV002, one of which was a single-blind randomized controlled phase 2/3 trial testing AZD1222 (ChAdOx1 nCoV-19) in healthy adults. For TCRbeta chain sequencing, PBMC samples from trial participants were taken at day 0 and at day 28 after the second dose.

This clone appeared once. Its specific antigen is unknown. No much larger clonotype is one base removed from it; base qualities were not supplied. The CDR3 regions of human TCRbeta chains were analyzed by immunosequencing. The original pipeline was this. Repertoire TCRs were checked for matches against a reference library of SARS-CoV-2-specific TCRs that had been generated using the MIRA antigen-specificity platform. Breadth was defined as the fraction of unique TCRs that were SARS-CoV-2-associated. Depth was defined as the fraction of total T cells that were SARS-CoV-2-associated. Using the MIRA data, each spike-specific TCR was assigned both to the spike region to which the TCR was reactive and to a CD4 or CD8 class. Log10-transformed breadth and depth values were compared by one-way ANOVA with Sidak's multiple comparisons tests. TCRdb took over this immuneACCESS table, retaining in-frame rearrangements with V and J assigned. Such tables are incomplete; in checked studies, under half of the missing clones stem from an unresolved V gene, and the remainder is unexplained. V, J and clone size were drawn from that table, and D and trimming were deduced from the DNA. This sample gives around 89,000 clones in total; around nine tenths of them show up just once. The ten largest make up more than 5% of the sample.

The TCR originated in an adult who received the AZD1222 COVID-19 vaccine. The chain is encoded by TRBV6-5 joined to TRBJ2-1, and 10 junction bases match TRBD1. The sample was peripheral blood, taken 28 days after the second AZD1222 dose. The DNA sequence follows: TGTGCCAGCAGACGACAGGGGGCCTATGAGCAGTTCTTC. Its protein reads: CASRRQGAYEQFF.